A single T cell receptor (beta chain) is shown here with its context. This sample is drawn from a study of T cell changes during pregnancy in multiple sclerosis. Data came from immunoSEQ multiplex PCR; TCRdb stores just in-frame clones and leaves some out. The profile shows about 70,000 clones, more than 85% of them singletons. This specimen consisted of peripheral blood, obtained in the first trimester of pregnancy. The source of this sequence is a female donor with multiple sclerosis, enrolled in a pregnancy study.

CDR3 amino acids: CASSTPGGRGGTDTQYF. The DNA for the CDR3 is TGTGCCAGCAGCACCCCCGGGGGTCGGGGAGGCACAGATACGCAGTATTTT. V gene TRBV7-2 combines with J gene TRBJ2-3, with D perhaps TRBD2 (6 bases). V was shortened by 5 bases and J by 1 base, with 19 bases between the two germline ends. The length of the CDR3 is 17 residues. Germline assignment: CDR1 SGHTA and CDR2 FQGNSA.